This TCR beta chain was identified during a study of graft-versus-host responses after intestinal transplantation. As for the study in general: After anti-thymocyte globulin induction, recipients took tacrolimus and steroids for approximately three years.

With regard to this clone: The target antigen is unknown.

Data came from immunoSEQ multiplex PCR; TCRdb stores just in-frame clones and leaves some out. Among just over 70,000 clones listed, approximately 87% were seen once. General observations from the study: Where graft-donor T cell macrochimerism was present, patients had high graft-versus-host to host-versus-graft clonal ratios in allografts.

The V and J ends lost 7 bases and 1 base respectively, with 11 bases between them. Germline V gene data show CDR1 as MDHEN and CDR2 as SYDVKM. The CDR3 has 14 residues. The receptor comes from a human donor who was the organ donor for an intestinal transplant. This chain joins TRBV28 and TRBJ1-3; TRBD1 is a possible D gene (5 bases). The specimen comprised unstimulated CD4+ T cells sorted from spleen or lymph node cells, sampled before transplant. In nucleotides, the CDR3 is TGTGCCAGCACCCAGGGTGGATCTGGAAACACCATATATTTT. Translating gives CASTQGGSGNTIYF.